This is a list of T cell receptor beta chains from one sample in a study of shared clonotypes between healthy human individuals. Sequencing was performed with immunoSEQ multiplex PCR; in TCRdb, only in-frame clones are kept and a portion is missing. Here the sample spans a few million clones, approximately 95% being singletons. Sequencing was carried out using naive CD4+ T cells from PBMCs. Every receptor here comes from a man younger than 35 in good health. Some clones in this sample may be carry-over from other donors' samples. Both conserved end residues are part of each CDR3. A D gene is named only where the DNA matches it firmly. Rows may omit the clone size; those that give it use once, few, many or a size class.

.	TRBV5-1	TRBJ1-1	.	TGCGCCAGCAGCCCAGGCTGGGACACTGAAGCTTTCTTT	CASSPGWDTEAFF
.	TRBV10-3	TRBJ1-2	TRBD1	TGTGCCATCAGTGAGCACACCGGACAGGGGGGCTATGGCTACACCTTC	CAISEHTGQGGYGYTF
.	TRBV7-3	TRBJ2-3	.	TGTGCCAGCAGCTCTGCCGCACGAGATACGCAGTATTTT	CASSSAARDTQYF
once	TRBV9	TRBJ2-5	TRBD1	TGTGCCAGCAGCGCTGGACAGGGTCAAGAGACCCAGTACTTC	CASSAGQGQETQYF
.	TRBV5-1	TRBJ2-7	.	TGCGCCAGCAGCTTGTTGGTAGGGGGGGCAGGAGACGAGCAGTACTTC	CASSLLVGGAGDEQYF
once	TRBV7-3	TRBJ2-6	.	TGTGCCAGCAGCTTAGAGGGATGGAGCTCTGGGGCCAACGTCCTGACTTTC	CASSLEGWSSGANVLTF
.	TRBV6-1	TRBJ1-1	TRBD1	TGTGCCAGCAGGGTACAGGGGATGAACACTGAAGCTTTCTTT	CASRVQGMNTEAFF
.	TRBV5-1	TRBJ1-2	.	TGCGCCAGCAGCTGGATAGCTGGGGGAGGTGGCTACACCTTC	CASSWIAGGGGYTF
.	TRBV28	TRBJ2-1	.	TGTGCCAGCAGTTTAAGGGCCAGCTACAATGAGCAGTTCTTC	CASSLRASYNEQFF
.	TRBV19	TRBJ1-3	.	TGTGCCAGTAGTGCCCAGACTGGAAACACCATATATTTT	CASSAQTGNTIYF
few	TRBV7-2	TRBJ1-5	.	TGTGCCAGCAGCACTTTGGGACAGCCCCAGCATTTT	CASSTLGQPQHF
.	TRBV4-1	TRBJ2-6	.	TGCGCCAGCAGCCAATTGCCGGGCTACTCTGGGGCCAACGTCCTGACTTTC	CASSQLPGYSGANVLTF
.	TRBV7-9	TRBJ2-7	TRBD1	TGTGCCAGCAGCGGACCCACGACAGGGAGCTACGAGCAGTACTTC	CASSGPTTGSYEQYF
.	TRBV18	TRBJ2-7	.	TGTGCCAGCTCACCGTTATCGGGTGGGGAAAAAAAGCAGTACTTC	CASSPLSGGEKKQYF
.	TRBV4-2	TRBJ2-7	TRBD2	TGTGCCAGCAGCCAAGCAGGACTAGCGGGGTCAAAGGACCTTACCTACGAGCAGTACTTC	CASSQAGLAGSKDLTYEQYF